This TCR beta chain emerged from a study of Graves' ophthalmopathy and Graves' hyperthyroidism. On the study more broadly: Stable hyperthyroid donors showed no ophthalmopathy during 18 months follow-up. General study points: The authors also found most expanded thyroid clonotypes above 0.001 frequency in blood.

Trimming took 7 bases from V and 6 from J, leaving 12 bases between them. Per the germline V gene, CDR1 is MDHEN and CDR2 is SYDVKM. The CDR3 extends over 13 amino acids. CDR3 regions of TCR beta were amplified from RNA transcripts. First-round RT-PCR used HTBI primers; second-round multiplex PCR followed. Each CDR3 protein gets one entry after TCRdb re-called the multiplex PCR reads with MiXCR. The sample holds 500,000 to 600,000 distinct CDR3 sequences, approximately 35% seen once. On this clonotype: Its antigen is not identified.

Sequenced material: peripheral blood or thyroid tissue (not recorded which). This chain connects TRBV28 to TRBJ1-4; D is uncertain. The clonotype comes from an adult man with Graves' hyperthyroidism. The CDR3 loop is CASTGEAYEKLFF. The CDR3 bases are TGTGCCAGCACAGGTGAAGCTTATGAAAAACTGTTTTTT.